The 5 T cell receptor beta chains listed next were all sequenced from one sample in a study of T cells in women clearing cervical HPV infection. The method was immunoSEQ multiplex PCR; TCRdb's version includes in-frame clones alone and lacks a portion of them. Its clone listing holds tens of thousands of clones. The sequencing sample was made of blood buffy coat. The receptors were gathered from a woman between 18 and 75 years old with a cervical HPV16 infection that either progressed to CIN3+ or cleared (not recorded which).

With regard to this clone: The CDR3 end falls 3 residues outside the read, so it is completed with the germline J gene. The V and J genes are TRBV19 and TRBJ1-2, with a possible D match to TRBD1 (5 bases). The CDR3 runs to 11 residues. The germline V gene has CDR1 LNHDA and CDR2 SQIVND (reference sequence). This CDR3 reads CASTRGTDYTF. The CDR3 DNA, read in part, is TGTGCCAGTACCCGGGGGACTGAC.

Concerning this clone itself: The read ends 3 residues before the CDR3 terminus; that terminus is restored from the germline J gene. The chain is built from TRBV20-1 and TRBJ2-1; possibly TRBD2 for D (7 bases). CDR1 is DFQATT, CDR2 SNEGSKA, per germline (reference sequence). This CDR3 has 15 amino acids. Trimming stripped 0 bases from V and 7 bases from J, with 16 bases between. This chain's CDR3 is CSAREGGGAWNEQFF. CDR3 DNA, as far as it was read: TGCAGTGCTAGAGAGGGGGGGGGCGCGTGGAATGAG.

Worth noting for this clone: The observed sequence ends 3 residues before the CDR3 terminus, with the missing tail filled in from the germline J gene. The rearrangement uses TRBV19 and TRBJ2-6; 7 nucleotides match TRBD1. Trimming at V came to 3 bases and at J to 0 bases, leaving 11 bases not matched to a gene. The CDR3 has 19 amino acids. CDR1 is LNHDA, CDR2 SQIVND, per germline (reference sequence). Partial CDR3 DNA: TGTGCCAGTAGTATTCTCCGTGGACAGGCCCTCTCTGGGGCCAACGTC. As protein: CASSILRGQALSGANV. In full, the CDR3 is CASSILRGQALSGANVLTF.

About this clone itself: The read stops 3 residues short of the end of the CDR3; the missing end is completed from the germline J gene. The gene calls are TRBV7-6 and TRBJ2-4; tentatively, D is TRBD2 (5 bases). CDR3 size: 14 residues. The germline CDR1 and CDR2 sequences are SGHVS and FNYEAQ. The CDR3 region is CASSPMDFQETQYF. The CDR3 bases that were read are TGTGCCAGCAGCCCTATGGACTTTCAAGAGACT.

The DNA read from the CDR3 is TGTGCCAGTAGTTCGATTCTCAGGGTTAGCAATCAGCCG. This codes for CASSSILRVSNQP. In full, the CDR3 reads CASSSILRVSNQPQYF. The chain links TRBV19 to TRBJ2-3; TRBD1 is a possible D gene (5 bases). The read halts 3 residues ahead of the CDR3 end, with the missing end drawn from the germline J gene. Germline V gene data show CDR1 as LNHDA and CDR2 as SQIVND (reference sequence). CDR3 length: 16 residues.